This is a list of T cell receptor beta chains from one sample in a study of T cell repertoires in cytomegalovirus infection. MiXCR, applied by TCRdb to the reads, yields one record per CDR3 protein. The table shows a few hundred thousand distinct CDR3 sequences, with roughly a sixth occurring only once. The sample was PBMCs. The receptor source for this set is a human donor in good health (CMV status not recorded). Some clones in this sample may be carry-over from other donors' samples. Both conserved end residues are part of each CDR3. D genes are given only for firm matches. Clone size appears in some rows only: once, few, many, or a class for an expanded clone.

clone size,D gene,V gene,J gene,CDR3 protein,CDR3 DNA
NA,NA,TRBV12-3/TRBV12-4,TRBJ1-3,CATSKTEYGNTIYF,TGTGCCACCTCGAAGACGGAGTACGGAAACACCATATATTTT
many,TRBD1,TRBV7-2,TRBJ1-2,CASSAPGQGRPYGYTF,TGTGCCAGCAGCGCCCCAGGACAGGGGAGGCCCTATGGCTACACCTTC
NA,TRBD1,TRBV27,TRBJ2-7,CASSGTGVSSYEQYF,TGTGCCAGCAGTGGGACAGGGGTTAGCTCCTACGAGCAGTACTTC
few,NA,TRBV6-2/TRBV6-3,TRBJ1-1,CASCYGGNTEAFF,TGTGCCAGTTGTTATGGGGGGAACACTGAAGCTTTCTTT
few,TRBD1,TRBV18,TRBJ2-4,CASSLDRGLYIQYF,TGTGCCAGCTCACTGGACAGGGGTCTTTACATTCAGTACTTC
few,TRBD1,TRBV7-6,TRBJ1-2,CASSSGTTGGSYTF,TGTGCCAGCAGCTCGGGGACGACAGGGGGAAGCTACACCTTC
NA,TRBD2,TRBV11-2,TRBJ2-3,CASSPRGLAGGPTDTQYF,TGTGCCAGCAGCCCCAGAGGACTAGCGGGGGGGCCCACAGATACGCAGTATTTT
few,NA,TRBV6-2/TRBV6-3,TRBJ1-1,CASSEQGRGTEAFF,TGTGCCAGCAGTGAACAGGGTAGGGGGACTGAAGCTTTCTTT
NA,TRBD1,TRBV7-2,TRBJ1-1,CASSSDRGQGAFF,TGTGCCAGCAGCTCCGACAGGGGGCAAGGAGCTTTCTTT
NA,TRBD2,TRBV28,TRBJ2-3,CASSAVPSGGALSTDTQYF,TGTGCCAGCAGTGCCGTACCTAGCGGGGGGGCCCTTAGCACAGATACGCAGTATTTT
NA,NA,TRBV4-1,TRBJ2-1,CASSRVGVRYNEQFF,TGCGCCAGCAGCCGCGTGGGGGTGCGGTACAATGAGCAGTTCTTC
few,NA,TRBV2,TRBJ1-5,CASEDGNQPQHF,TGTGCCAGTGAGGACGGAAATCAGCCCCAGCATTTT
few,TRBD1,TRBV7-9,TRBJ2-7,CASSLEWDRDEQYF,TGTGCCAGCAGCTTAGAATGGGACAGGGACGAGCAGTACTTC
few,TRBD1,TRBV4-3,TRBJ1-2,CASSQDLTGHFYGYTF,TGCGCCAGCAGCCAAGACCTGACAGGGCATTTCTATGGCTACACCTTC
NA,NA,TRBV5-4,TRBJ2-5,CASSAALETQYF,TGTGCCAGCAGCGCCGCCTTGGAGACCCAGTACTTC
NA,TRBD2,TRBV20-1,TRBJ2-1,CSATRLAGGRNEQFF,TGCAGTGCAACGAGGCTAGCGGGGGGGCGCAATGAGCAGTTCTTC
few,TRBD1,TRBV7-2,TRBJ2-7,CASIGTGSYEQYF,TGTGCCAGCATCGGGACAGGATCCTACGAGCAGTACTTC
many,NA,TRBV7-6,TRBJ1-4,CASSLATSGEINEKLFF,TGTGCCAGCAGCTTAGCAACGTCAGGGGAAATTAATGAAAAACTGTTTTTT
NA,NA,TRBV3-1,TRBJ1-2,CASSQVESTNYGYTF,TGTGCCAGCAGCCAAGTGGAGTCGACTAACTATGGCTACACCTTC
NA,TRBD1,TRBV27,TRBJ1-5,CASSKRGTGGQARQPQHF,TGTGCCAGCAGTAAACGGGGGACAGGGGGTCAAGCAAGACAGCCCCAGCATTTT
NA,NA,TRBV3-1,TRBJ1-5,CASSQGYGNQPQHF,TGTGCCAGCAGCCAGGGTTACGGCAATCAGCCCCAGCATTTT
few,NA,TRBV24-1,TRBJ2-3,CATSDGRREWDTQYF,TGTGCCACCAGTGATGGACGTAGGGAGTGGGATACGCAGTATTTT
NA,TRBD2,TRBV4-1,TRBJ2-5,CASSQDLGGGWETQYF,TGTGCCAGCAGCCAAGATCTGGGCGGGGGATGGGAGACCCAGTACTTC
NA,NA,TRBV15,TRBJ1-1,CATSTDYQGNTEAFF,TGTGCCACCAGCACCGATTACCAGGGGAACACTGAAGCTTTCTTT
many,NA,TRBV7-6,TRBJ2-2,CASSLAQGLMPGELFF,TGTGCCAGCAGCTTAGCTCAGGGTCTGATGCCGGGGGAGCTGTTTTTT
NA,TRBD2,TRBV6-5,TRBJ2-3,CASSMRGGDTDTQYF,TGTGCCAGCAGTATGCGCGGGGGAGATACAGATACGCAGTATTTT
few,NA,TRBV20-1,TRBJ1-2,CSATVGVGSSGYTF,TGCAGTGCTACCGTGGGTGTGGGTAGTTCCGGCTACACCTTC
once,NA,TRBV4-1,TRBJ2-6,CASSQVKSGANVLTF,TGCGCCAGCAGCCAAGTAAAGTCCGGGGCCAACGTCCTGACTTTC
many,TRBD1,TRBV7-2,TRBJ2-6,CASSRQGVLHTGANVLTF,TGTGCCAGCAGCCGCCAGGGGGTACTACACACTGGGGCCAACGTCCTGACTTTC
NA,NA,TRBV5-6,TRBJ2-1,CASSLVVSSYNEQFF,TGTGCCAGCAGCTTGGTCGTCAGCTCCTACAATGAGCAGTTCTTC
NA,NA,TRBV4-1,TRBJ1-1,CASSQVVGNTEAFF,TGCGCCAGCAGCCAAGTGGTAGGGAACACTGAAGCTTTCTTT
many,TRBD1,TRBV6-1,TRBJ2-7,CASSRAGQGVYEQYF,TGTGCCAGCAGTAGAGCGGGACAGGGGGTCTACGAGCAGTACTTC
NA,NA,TRBV20-1,TRBJ2-1,CSAYLDGRGNEQFF,TGCAGTGCTTATCTAGACGGCCGGGGCAATGAGCAGTTCTTC
NA,NA,TRBV6-5,TRBJ1-2,CASSSRDLYGYTF,TGTGCCAGCAGTTCAAGGGACTTATATGGCTACACCTTC
few,NA,TRBV28,TRBJ1-5,CASLLGWGNQPQHF,TGTGCCAGCCTCCTGGGATGGGGCAATCAGCCCCAGCATTTT
NA,NA,TRBV28,TRBJ1-5,CASTTLRGMSNNQPQHF,TGTGCCAGCACCACCCTGCGGGGCATGAGCAACAATCAGCCCCAGCATTTT
many,TRBD1,TRBV7-2,TRBJ2-7,CASSPTGTGVHEQYF,TGTGCCAGCAGCCCAACCGGGACAGGGGTCCACGAGCAGTACTTC
NA,TRBD2,TRBV28,TRBJ2-1,CASSSVSSGGTYNEQFF,TGTGCCAGCAGTTCCGTCTCAAGCGGGGGTACATACAATGAGCAGTTCTTC
few,TRBD1,TRBV4-2,TRBJ2-2,CASSQSPGQADTGELFF,TGTGCCAGCAGCCAGTCTCCGGGACAGGCGGACACCGGGGAGCTGTTTTTT
few,NA,TRBV9,TRBJ1-5,CASSPGILNQPQHF,TGTGCCAGCAGCCCGGGGATCCTTAATCAGCCCCAGCATTTT
few,TRBD1,TRBV12-3/TRBV12-4,TRBJ2-5,CASKPGQGGETQYF,TGTGCCAGCAAACCGGGACAGGGGGGCGAGACCCAGTACTTC
NA,NA,TRBV19,TRBJ1-5,CASSTIDTGNQPQHF,TGTGCCAGTAGTACCATCGACACGGGCAATCAGCCCCAGCATTTT
NA,NA,TRBV5-8,TRBJ2-7,CASSLPGTQYF,TGTGCCAGCAGCTTGCCAGGGACTCAGTACTTC
NA,NA,TRBV20-1,TRBJ2-7,CAKRGDTGRETYEQYF,TGCGCAAAGAGAGGGGACACCGGAAGGGAAACCTACGAGCAGTACTTC
many,NA,TRBV7-2,TRBJ2-3,CASSSHQGTDTQYF,TGTGCCAGCAGCTCCCACCAGGGCACAGATACGCAGTATTTT
many,NA,TRBV7-2,TRBJ1-5,CASSLVAGSFGNQPQHF,TGTGCCAGCAGCTTAGTTGCAGGGAGCTTTGGCAATCAGCCCCAGCATTTT